This TCR beta chain was found in a study of blood T cell repertoires in COVID-19. Across the study: Specimens from acute and convalescent COVID-19 originated in the United States, Italy and Spain. PBMCs, B-cell-depleted T cells, or T cells provided the cDNA or gDNA that made up the material.

The CDR3 extends over 12 amino acids. V lost 0 bases and J lost 8, with 6 bases in between. From germline, CDR1 is KGHDR and CDR2 SFDVKD. Per the original methods: Amplification from reference gene primers served as the basis for estimated nucleated cell counts. Method: immunoSEQ multiplex PCR; TCRdb's copy keeps in-frame clones and lacks some. That table gives V, J and clone size, and the DNA gave D and trimming. This table has over 250,000 clones, approximately 85% appearing once. Sequenced input: peripheral blood. V and J are TRBV24-1 and TRBJ1-2; possibly TRBD1 for D (6 bases). This TCR was recovered from a woman in her 70s with acute or convalescent COVID-19. CDR3 residues: CATSDLRGGYTF. DNA of the CDR3: TGTGCCACCAGTGATTTGAGGGGGGGCTACACCTTC.